The text below deals with one TCR beta chain. Antigen specificity is unknown. The data originate from a study of cytomegalovirus exposure and HLA in healthy donors. Broader study findings: Many donors shared some public TCRs, even though most TCR sequences were rare. Later genetic work tied a missense DCLRE1C variant to beta-chain V and J trimming.

The CDR3 has 13 residues. Germline lookup yields CDR1 MNHNS and CDR2 SASEGT. The junction had 7 bases not matched to a gene; V was cut back by 7 bases and J by 8 bases. Amplification used 60 Vbeta primers and 13 Jbeta primers. Generated by immunoSEQ multiplex PCR, the TCRdb table keeps only in-frame clones and is missing some. The repertoire holds roughly 120,000 clones, with 65% to 85% as singletons. This sequence originates from a man aged 45-65 years in good health and CMV-seronegative. The specimen sequenced was PBMCs. The chain recombines TRBV6-1 with TRBJ2-1; 8 nucleotides line up with TRBD2. The CDR3 nucleotides are TGTGCCAGCACCGCCGCGGGGGGTTATGAGCAGTTCTTC. It specifies CASTAAGGYEQFF.